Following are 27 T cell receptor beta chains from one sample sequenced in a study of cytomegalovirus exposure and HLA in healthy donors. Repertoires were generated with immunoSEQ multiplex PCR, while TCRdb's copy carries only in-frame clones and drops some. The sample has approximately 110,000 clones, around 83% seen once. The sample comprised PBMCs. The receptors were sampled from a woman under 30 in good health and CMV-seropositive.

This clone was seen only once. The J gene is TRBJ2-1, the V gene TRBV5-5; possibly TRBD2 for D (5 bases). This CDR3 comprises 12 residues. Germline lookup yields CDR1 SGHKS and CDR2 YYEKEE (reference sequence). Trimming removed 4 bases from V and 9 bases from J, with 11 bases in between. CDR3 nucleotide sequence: TGTGCCAGCAGCACGGAGGCCGGTGAGCAGTTCTTC. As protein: CASSTEAGEQFF.

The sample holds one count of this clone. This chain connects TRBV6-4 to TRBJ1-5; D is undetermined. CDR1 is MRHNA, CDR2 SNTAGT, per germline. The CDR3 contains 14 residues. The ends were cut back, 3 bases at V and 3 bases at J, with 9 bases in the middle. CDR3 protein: CASSERQANQPQHF. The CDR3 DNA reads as TGTGCCAGCAGTGAACGGCAGGCCAATCAGCCCCAGCATTTT.

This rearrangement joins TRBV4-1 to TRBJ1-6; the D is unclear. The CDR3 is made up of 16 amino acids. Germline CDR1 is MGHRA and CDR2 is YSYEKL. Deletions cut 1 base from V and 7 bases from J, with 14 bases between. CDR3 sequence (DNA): TGCGCCAGCAGCCAAGGGGCCCGGGAGAGAAATTCACCCCTCCACTTT. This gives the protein CASSQGARERNSPLHF.

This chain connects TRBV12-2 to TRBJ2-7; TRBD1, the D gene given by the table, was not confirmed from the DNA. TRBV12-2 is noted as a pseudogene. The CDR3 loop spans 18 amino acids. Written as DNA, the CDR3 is TGTGCAAGTCGCTTAGCTCTCCTATGGACAGCCCCCTCCTACGAGCAGTACTTC. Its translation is CASRLALLWTAPSYEQYF.

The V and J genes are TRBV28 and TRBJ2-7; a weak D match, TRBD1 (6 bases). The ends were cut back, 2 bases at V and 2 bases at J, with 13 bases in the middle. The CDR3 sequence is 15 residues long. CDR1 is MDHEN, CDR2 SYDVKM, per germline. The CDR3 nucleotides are TGTGCCAGCAGTTTACTGGGGGCCACGACCTACGAGCAGTACTTC. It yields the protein CASSLLGATTYEQYF.

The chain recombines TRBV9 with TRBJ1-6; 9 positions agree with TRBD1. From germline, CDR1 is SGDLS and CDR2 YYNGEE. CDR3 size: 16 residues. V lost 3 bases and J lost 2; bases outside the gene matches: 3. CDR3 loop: CASSEGTGPYNSPLHF. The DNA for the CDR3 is TGTGCCAGCAGCGAGGGGACAGGGCCCTATAATTCACCCCTCCACTTT.

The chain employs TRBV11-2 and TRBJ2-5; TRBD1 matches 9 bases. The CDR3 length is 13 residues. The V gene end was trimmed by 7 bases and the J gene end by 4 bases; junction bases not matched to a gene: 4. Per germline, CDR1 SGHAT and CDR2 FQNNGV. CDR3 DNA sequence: TGTGCCAGCATCGGGACAGGGTCAGAGACCCAGTACTTC. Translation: CASIGTGSETQYF.

The DNA for the CDR3 is TGCGCCAGCAGCCAAGAGCCAGCGGGGTCCTACAATGAGCAGTTCTTC. Amino acid sequence: CASSQEPAGSYNEQFF. The genes are TRBV4-1 and TRBJ2-1; 7 bases are a match to TRBD2. V lost 0 bases and J lost 1; bases outside the gene matches: 3. The CDR3 covers 16 residues. The germline V gene has CDR1 MGHRA and CDR2 YSYEKL.

CDR3 DNA sequence: TGTGCCAGCAGCTGGACAGGGGGCTACGAGCAGTACTTC. Protein sequence: CASSWTGGYEQYF. This rearrangement joins TRBV7-3 to TRBJ2-7, with 10 bases lining up with TRBD1. The V and J ends lost 4 bases and 3 bases, in that order; junction bases with no gene match: 0. The V gene's germline CDR1 is SGHTA and CDR2 FQGTGA. This CDR3 contains 13 residues.

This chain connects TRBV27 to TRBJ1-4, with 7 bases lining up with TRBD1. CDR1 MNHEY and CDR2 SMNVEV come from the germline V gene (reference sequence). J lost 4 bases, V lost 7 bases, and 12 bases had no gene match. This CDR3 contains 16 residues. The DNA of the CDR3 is TGTGCCAGCATGGGACAGTCCATAACGGGTAATGAAAAACTGTTTTTT. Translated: CASMGQSITGNEKLFF.

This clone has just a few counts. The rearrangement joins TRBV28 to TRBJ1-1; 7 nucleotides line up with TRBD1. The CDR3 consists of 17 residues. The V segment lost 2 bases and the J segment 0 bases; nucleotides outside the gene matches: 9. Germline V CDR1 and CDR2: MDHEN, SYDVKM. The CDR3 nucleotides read TGTGCCAGCAGTTTAGAAGAGGGGGCCTCAATGAACACTGAAGCTTTCTTT. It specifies CASSLEEGASMNTEAFF. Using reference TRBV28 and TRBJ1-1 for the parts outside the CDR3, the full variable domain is DVKVTQSSRYLVKRTGEKVFLECVQDMDHENMFWYRQDPGLGLRLIYFSYDVKMKEKGDIPEGYSVSREKKERFSLILESASTNQTSMYLCASSLEEGASMNTEAFFGQGTRLTVV.

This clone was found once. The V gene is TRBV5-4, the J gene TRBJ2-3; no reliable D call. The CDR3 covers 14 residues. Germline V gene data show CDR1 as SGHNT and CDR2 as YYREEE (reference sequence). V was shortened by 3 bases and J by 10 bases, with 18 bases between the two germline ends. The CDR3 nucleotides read TGTGCCAGCAGCTCCGCGGCCCTAGGTGAGGCGCAGTATTTT. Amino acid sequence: CASSSAALGEAQYF.

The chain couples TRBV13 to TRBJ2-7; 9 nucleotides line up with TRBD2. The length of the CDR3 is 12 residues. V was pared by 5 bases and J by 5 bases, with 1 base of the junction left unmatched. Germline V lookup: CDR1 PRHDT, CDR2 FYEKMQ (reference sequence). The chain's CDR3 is CASSLAGNEQYF. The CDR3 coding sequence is TGTGCCAGCAGCCTAGCGGGGAACGAGCAGTACTTC.

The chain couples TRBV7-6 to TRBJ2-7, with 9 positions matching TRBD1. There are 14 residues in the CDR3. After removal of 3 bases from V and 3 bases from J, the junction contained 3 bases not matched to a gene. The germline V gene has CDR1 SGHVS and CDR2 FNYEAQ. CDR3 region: CASSLGTGIYEQYF. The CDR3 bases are TGTGCCAGCAGCTTGGGGACAGGGATCTACGAGCAGTACTTC. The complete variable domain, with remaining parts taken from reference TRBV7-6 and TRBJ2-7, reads GAGVSQSPRYKVTKRGQDVALRCDPISGHVSLYWYRQALGQGPEFLTYFNYEAQQDKSGLPNDRFSAERPEGSISTLTIQRTEQRDSAMYRCASSLGTGIYEQYFGPGTRLTVT.

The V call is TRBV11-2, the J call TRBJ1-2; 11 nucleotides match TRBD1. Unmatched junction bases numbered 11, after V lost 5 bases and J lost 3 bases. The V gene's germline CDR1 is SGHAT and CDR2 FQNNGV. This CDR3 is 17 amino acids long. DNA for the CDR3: TGTGCCAGCAGCAGGACAGGGGGCGAGTGGGGAGACTATGGCTACACCTTC. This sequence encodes CASSRTGGEWGDYGYTF.

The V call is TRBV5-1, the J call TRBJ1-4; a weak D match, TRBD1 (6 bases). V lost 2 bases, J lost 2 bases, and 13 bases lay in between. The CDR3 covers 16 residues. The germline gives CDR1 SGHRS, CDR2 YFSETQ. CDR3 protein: CASSFPTGNTNEKLFF. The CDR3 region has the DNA TGCGCCAGCAGCTTCCCTACAGGGAATACTAATGAAAAACTGTTTTTT.

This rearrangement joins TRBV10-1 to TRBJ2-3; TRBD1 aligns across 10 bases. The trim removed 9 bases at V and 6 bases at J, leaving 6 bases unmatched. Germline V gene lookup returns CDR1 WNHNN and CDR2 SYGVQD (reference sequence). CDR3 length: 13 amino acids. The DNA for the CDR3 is TGCGCCAGTGGACAGGGGGATTTGGATACGCAGTATTTT. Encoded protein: CASGQGDLDTQYF.

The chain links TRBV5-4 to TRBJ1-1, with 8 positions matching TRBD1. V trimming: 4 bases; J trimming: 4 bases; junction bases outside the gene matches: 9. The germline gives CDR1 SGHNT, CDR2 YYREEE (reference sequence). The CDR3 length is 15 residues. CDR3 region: CASSEYYTGGTEAFF. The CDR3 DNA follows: TGTGCCAGCAGCGAATATTACACAGGGGGCACTGAAGCTTTCTTT.

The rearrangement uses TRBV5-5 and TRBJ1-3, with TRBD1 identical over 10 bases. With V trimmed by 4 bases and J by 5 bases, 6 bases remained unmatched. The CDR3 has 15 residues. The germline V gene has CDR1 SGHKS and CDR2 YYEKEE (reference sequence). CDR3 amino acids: CASSPGTGDRNTIYF. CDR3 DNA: TGTGCCAGCAGCCCCGGGACAGGGGACAGAAACACCATATATTTT.

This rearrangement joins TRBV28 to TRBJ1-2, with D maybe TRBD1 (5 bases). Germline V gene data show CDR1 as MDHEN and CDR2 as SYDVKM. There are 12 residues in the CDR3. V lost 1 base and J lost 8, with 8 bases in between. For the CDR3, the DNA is TGTGCCAGCAGTTTATTAACAGGAGGCTACACCTTC. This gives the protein CASSLLTGGYTF.

The CDR3 region is CASSYSRAQTYEQYF. Here the CDR3 DNA reads TGTGCCAGCAGTTACTCCAGGGCACAAACCTACGAGCAGTACTTC. This rearrangement joins TRBV6-5 to TRBJ2-7; possible D gene TRBD1, 5 bases. V was clipped by 0 bases and J by 2 bases, with 11 bases between them. CDR1 MNHEY and CDR2 SVGAGI come from the germline V gene. The CDR3 length is 15 residues.

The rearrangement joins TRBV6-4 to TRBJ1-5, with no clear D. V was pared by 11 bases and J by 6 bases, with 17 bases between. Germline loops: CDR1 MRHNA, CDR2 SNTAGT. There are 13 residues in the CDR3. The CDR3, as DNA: TGTGCCCGTTACTATAGAGGGAGTCAGCCCCAGCATTTT. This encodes CARYYRGSQPQHF.

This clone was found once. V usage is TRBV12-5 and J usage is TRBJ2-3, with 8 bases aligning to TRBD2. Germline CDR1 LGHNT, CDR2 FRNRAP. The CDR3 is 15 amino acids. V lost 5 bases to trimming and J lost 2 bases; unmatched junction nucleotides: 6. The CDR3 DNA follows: TGTGCTAGTGGTCCGACTAGCGAGTACACAGATACGCAGTATTTT. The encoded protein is CASGPTSEYTDTQYF.

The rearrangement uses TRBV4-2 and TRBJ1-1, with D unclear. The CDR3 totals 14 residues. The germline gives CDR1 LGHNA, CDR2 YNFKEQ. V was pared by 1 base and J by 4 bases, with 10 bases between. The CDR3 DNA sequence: TGTGCCAGCAGCCAAGTACTAGTTGGCACTGAAGCTTTCTTT. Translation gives CASSQVLVGTEAFF.

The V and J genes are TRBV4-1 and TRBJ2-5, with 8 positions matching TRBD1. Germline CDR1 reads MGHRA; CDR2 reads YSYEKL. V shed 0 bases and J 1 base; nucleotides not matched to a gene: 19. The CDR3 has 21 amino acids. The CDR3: CASSQDRTAGTGRRIQETQYF. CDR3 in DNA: TGCGCCAGCAGCCAAGATCGGACCGCCGGGACAGGACGAAGAATCCAAGAGACCCAGTACTTC.

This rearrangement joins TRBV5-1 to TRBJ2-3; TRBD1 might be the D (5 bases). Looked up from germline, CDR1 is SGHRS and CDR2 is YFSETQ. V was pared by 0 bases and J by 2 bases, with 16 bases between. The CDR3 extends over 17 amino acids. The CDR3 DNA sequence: TGCGCCAGCAGCTTGGCCCAGGTCAGGGCCTACACAGATACGCAGTATTTT. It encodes CASSLAQVRAYTDTQYF.

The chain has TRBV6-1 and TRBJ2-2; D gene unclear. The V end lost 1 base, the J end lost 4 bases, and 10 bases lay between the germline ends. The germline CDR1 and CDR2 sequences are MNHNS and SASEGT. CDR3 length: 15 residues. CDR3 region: CASSEVTSGTGELFF. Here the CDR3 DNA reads TGTGCCAGCAGTGAAGTGACTTCTGGCACCGGGGAGCTGTTTTTT.